This entry lists 20 T cell receptor beta chains sequenced from one sample in a study of blood T cell repertoires in COVID-19. The repertoire was sequenced with immunoSEQ multiplex PCR; TCRdb's copy has only in-frame clones and lacks some. Seen here are 200,000 or so clones, 65% to 85% observed once, and the top ten hold roughly a sixth. The sequencing sample was made of peripheral blood. The source is a man aged 55 to 70 with active or convalescent COVID-19.

J is TRBJ2-3 and V is TRBV19; D remains ambiguous. This CDR3 comprises 12 residues. The V end lost 4 bases, the J end lost 2 bases, and 4 bases lay between the germline ends. Germline CDR1 and CDR2: LNHDA and SQIVND (reference sequence). As DNA, the CDR3 is TGTGCCAGTAGTAAATACACAGATACGCAGTATTTT. It is translated as CASSKYTDTQYF. Using reference TRBV19 and TRBJ2-3 for the parts outside the CDR3, the full variable domain is DGGITQSPKYLFRKEGQNVTLSCEQNLNHDAMYWYRQDPGQGLRLIYYSQIVNDFQKGDIAEGYSVSREKKESFPLTVTSAQKNPTAFYLCASSKYTDTQYFGPGTRLTVL.

The sample holds one count of this clone. The chain employs TRBV18 and TRBJ1-2, with TRBD1 as a possible D gene (5 bases). Germline V lookup: CDR1 KGHSH, CDR2 LQKENI. The CDR3 loop spans 17 amino acids. Trimming removed 0 bases from V and 2 bases from J, with 16 bases in between. CDR3 DNA: TGTGCCAGCTCACCACCAAAGGGGCCCAGGGCAAACTATGGCTACACCTTC. Translated: CASSPPKGPRANYGYTF.

This sequence joins TRBV7-2 and TRBJ2-5; no clear D gene. This CDR3 is 15 amino acids long. V gave up 4 bases and J gave up 5 bases, with 17 bases separating them. The germline V gene encodes CDR1 SGHTA and CDR2 FQGNSA. CDR3 coding DNA: TGTGCCAGCAGCTCCCGAGGCCGGGTCACGGAGACCCAGTACTTC. This codes for CASSSRGRVTETQYF.

The chain recombines TRBV5-1 with TRBJ2-5; TRBD1 matches at 7 bases. The CDR3 extends over 14 amino acids. The ends lost 5 bases at V and 1 base at J; junction bases unmatched: 5. Per germline, CDR1 SGHRS and CDR2 YFSETQ. Written as DNA, the CDR3 is TGCGCCAGCAGTTTGACAGGGCTCCAAGAGACCCAGTACTTC. Residues: CASSLTGLQETQYF. Variable domain in full (rest from reference TRBV5-1 and TRBJ2-5): KAGVTQTPRYLIKTRGQQVTLSCSPISGHRSVSWYQQTPGQGLQFLFEYFSETQRNKGNFPGRFSGRQFSNSRSEMNVSTLELGDSALYLCASSLTGLQETQYFGPGTRLLVL.

The rearrangement links TRBV6-6 to TRBJ2-1; 12 bases align to TRBD2. The length of the CDR3 is 20 residues. J gave up 7 bases and V 6 bases, and 22 bases lay outside the gene matches. Germline V gene sequence: CDR1 MNHNY, CDR2 SVGAGI (reference sequence). CDR3 sequence: CASSFLKASGRVAGRNEQFF. The DNA of the CDR3 is TGTGCCAGCAGCTTTCTAAAGGCTAGCGGGAGGGTAGCAGGGAGGAATGAGCAGTTCTTC.

The chain couples TRBV6-5 to TRBJ1-4, with D unresolved. The CDR3 length is 16 residues. Per the germline V gene, CDR1 is MNHEY and CDR2 is SVGAGI. V was clipped by 0 bases and J by 7 bases, with 15 bases between them. CDR3: CASSYSVGGGFEKLFF. Here the CDR3 DNA reads TGTGCCAGCAGTTACTCGGTGGGAGGCGGGTTTGAAAAACTGTTTTTT.

V usage is TRBV2 and J usage is TRBJ1-4; 7 bases agree with TRBD1. Losses at the gene ends were 6 bases for V and 11 bases for J; bases not matched to a gene: 6. CDR1 and CDR2 from the germline V gene are SNHLY and FYNNEI. The length of the CDR3 is 12 residues. The DNA for the CDR3 is TGTGCCAGCAGATCGGACAGGCCGAAACTGTTTTTT. The encoded protein is CASRSDRPKLFF. Looking up the rest from reference TRBV2 and TRBJ1-4 gives the full variable domain: EPEVTQTPSHQVTQMGQEVILRCVPISNHLYFYWYRQILGQKVEFLVSFYNNEISEKSEIFDDQFSVERPDGSNFTLKIRSTKLEDSAMYFCASRSDRPKLFFGSGTQLSVL.

This sequence joins TRBV6-2 or TRBV6-3 and TRBJ2-1; D unclear. The CDR3 has 12 residues. The V end lost 0 bases, the J end lost 9 bases, and 6 bases lay between the germline ends. The germline CDR1 and CDR2 sequences are MNHEY and SVGEGT. Here the CDR3 reads CASSYSRGEQFF. DNA for the CDR3: TGTGCCAGCAGTTACTCGAGAGGTGAGCAGTTCTTC.

The chain has TRBV7-2 and TRBJ1-1; unclear D gene. V gave up 5 bases and J gave up 5 bases, with 18 bases separating them. CDR3 length equals 15 residues. The germline V gene encodes CDR1 SGHTA and CDR2 FQGNSA. CDR3 in DNA: TGTGCCAGCAGCCCTAGGAGGCATGGGCAGACTGAAGCTTTCTTT. Translated: CASSPRRHGQTEAFF. The complete variable domain, with remaining parts taken from reference TRBV7-2 and TRBJ1-1, reads GAGVSQSPSNKVTEKGKDVELRCDPISGHTALYWYRQSLGQGLEFLIYFQGNSAPDKSGLPSDRFSAERTGGSVSTLTIQRTQQEDSAVYLCASSPRRHGQTEAFFGQGTRLTVV.

This chain connects TRBV10-3 to TRBJ2-4, with 7 bases identical to TRBD2. The CDR3 extends over 14 amino acids. Germline V gene sequence: CDR1 ENHRY, CDR2 SYGVKD. The ends lost 3 bases at V and 6 bases at J; junction bases unmatched: 5. The CDR3 DNA reads TGTGCCATCAGTGACAGCGGGGTGAGAAACATTCAGTACTTC. As protein: CAISDSGVRNIQYF.

The chain combines TRBV30 with TRBJ2-7; D not certain. The CDR3 is 13 amino acids. V was cut by 0 bases and J by 3 bases, with 9 bases left in between. Germline V CDR1 and CDR2: GTSNPN, SVGIG (reference sequence). The DNA of the CDR3 is TGTGCCTGGAGTGTCGCCAACGGCTACGAGCAGTACTTC. Its protein is CAWSVANGYEQYF.

The chain links TRBV11-3 to TRBJ2-1; D ambiguous. CDR3 length equals 13 residues. The germline V gene has CDR1 SGHNT and CDR2 YENEEA. V was cut by 0 bases and J by 15 bases, with 15 bases left in between. CDR3: CASSLDRGRDRFF. The CDR3 region has the DNA TGTGCCAGCAGCTTAGATCGCGGCAGAGATCGGTTCTTC.

The V gene is TRBV27, the J gene TRBJ1-1, with 7 bases identical to TRBD1. With 8 bases clipped from V and 4 bases from J, the junction kept 7 bases outside the gene matches. The CDR3 totals 13 residues. Germline V gives CDR1 MNHEY, CDR2 SMNVEV (reference sequence). CDR3 coding DNA: TGTGCCAGCTTCGACAGGGTGATCACTGAAGCTTTCTTT. It translates to CASFDRVITEAFF.

This clone came up once. The chain is built from TRBV6-1 and TRBJ2-7, with TRBD1 as a possible D gene (5 bases). The germline V gene encodes CDR1 MNHNS and CDR2 SASEGT. V was clipped by 3 bases and J by 3 bases, with 9 bases between them. The CDR3 totals 13 residues. CDR3 protein: CASSDHRNYEQYF. The CDR3 nucleotides are TGTGCCAGCAGTGATCACAGGAACTACGAGCAGTACTTC.

CDR3 bases: TGTGCCAGCAGCCCACTAGGGTATGCCAAAAACATTCAGTACTTC. As protein: CASSPLGYAKNIQYF. The chain carries TRBV7-2 and TRBJ2-4, with D tentatively TRBD2 (5 bases). Germline lookup yields CDR1 SGHTA and CDR2 FQGNSA. V lost 5 bases and J lost 1, with 12 bases in between. The CDR3 is 15 residues long.

This chain links TRBV5-1 with TRBJ2-7, with 11 bases identical to TRBD2. V lost 5 bases and J lost 7; bases outside the gene matches: 17. The CDR3 is made up of 17 amino acids. The germline V gene has CDR1 SGHRS and CDR2 YFSETQ. CDR3 loop: CASSTPPGTSGPLEQYF. The CDR3 DNA follows: TGCGCCAGCAGTACGCCCCCCGGGACTAGCGGCCCCCTGGAGCAGTACTTC. Combining the CDR3 with reference TRBV5-1 and TRBJ2-7 gives the whole variable domain KAGVTQTPRYLIKTRGQQVTLSCSPISGHRSVSWYQQTPGQGLQFLFEYFSETQRNKGNFPGRFSGRQFSNSRSEMNVSTLELGDSALYLCASSTPPGTSGPLEQYFGPGTRLTVT.

The V gene is TRBV6-2 or TRBV6-3, the J gene TRBJ1-5, with D maybe TRBD1 (6 bases). CDR1 and CDR2 (germline): MNHEY, SVGEGT. CDR3 length: 12 amino acids. Trimming took off 2 bases at V and 12 bases at J, with 11 bases between the two ends. In nucleotides, the CDR3 is TGTGCCAGCAGTTACGGCAAGGGGGTCCAGCATTTT. It yields the protein CASSYGKGVQHF.

This rearrangement joins TRBV7-7 to TRBJ2-7, with 13 bases matching TRBD2. V trimming: 5 bases; J trimming: 6 bases; junction bases outside the gene matches: 4. Germline CDR1 is SSHAT and CDR2 is FNYEAQ (reference sequence). The CDR3 runs 14 residues. The CDR3 nucleotides are TGTGCCAGCAGCCCACGACTAGCGGGAGGCGAGCAGTACTTC. It translates to CASSPRLAGGEQYF.

V and J are TRBV19 and TRBJ1-5; a weak D match, TRBD1 (6 bases). V shed 2 bases and J shed 9 bases, with 20 bases lying between them. The CDR3 is 16 amino acids. Germline-derived CDR1 and CDR2 are LNHDA and SQIVND (reference sequence). As DNA, the CDR3 is TGTGCCAGTAGTATAAATTGGCAGGGGAGTGGGGCGCCCCAGCATTTT. It is translated as CASSINWQGSGAPQHF.

The chain uses TRBV5-1 and TRBJ2-3, with D possibly TRBD2 on 5 matching bases. CDR3 size: 15 residues. From germline, CDR1 is SGHRS and CDR2 YFSETQ. Trimming shortened V by 2 bases and J by 0 bases, and 10 bases separated the two germline ends. DNA of the CDR3: TGCGCCAGCAGCTTAACTAGTTTAAGCACAGATACGCAGTATTTT. Its translation is CASSLTSLSTDTQYF. Drawing the rest from reference TRBV5-1 and TRBJ2-3, the complete variable domain is KAGVTQTPRYLIKTRGQQVTLSCSPISGHRSVSWYQQTPGQGLQFLFEYFSETQRNKGNFPGRFSGRQFSNSRSEMNVSTLELGDSALYLCASSLTSLSTDTQYFGPGTRLTVL.